The sequence of this T cell receptor beta chain was determined in a study of cytomegalovirus exposure and HLA in healthy donors. In this sample, this clone turned up once. At one boundary the junction diverges from the germline segment, which might be a read error. The germline gives CDR1 SGHTA, CDR2 FQGNSA. The CDR3 sequence is 14 residues long. Primers for the PCR totalled 60 Vbeta and 13 Jbeta. Libraries were prepared by immunoSEQ multiplex PCR; TCRdb keeps only in-frame clonotypes and omits some of them. The data show 100,000 or so clones, approximately 76% seen once. The rearrangement uses TRBV7-2 and TRBJ1-1, with D perhaps matching TRBD1 (5 bases). The TCR originated in a man aged 25-45 years in good health and CMV-seropositive. Specimen: PBMCs. This chain's CDR3 is CASSPTAPGLLLLF. CDR3 DNA sequence: TGTGCCAGCAGCCCCACAGCCCCGGGACTCTTACTGCTCTTT.